This T cell receptor (beta chain) was profiled in a study of T cell responses to AZD1222 COVID-19 vaccine. The study, taken as a whole, reports: Vaccine-associated CD4 TCRs spanned spike, dominant at 160-218 and 743-854.

The data were produced by immunoSEQ multiplex PCR, yet TCRdb's version contains in-frame clones alone and is incomplete. The data contain under 200,000 clones, roughly 93% of them seen just once; the ten biggest clones take up roughly 9.2%. A remark on this clone: The antigen is not known.

V lost 4 bases and J 0 bases, leaving 4 bases between the germline ends. Germline V gene lookup returns CDR1 MDHEN and CDR2 SYDVKM. The CDR3 is 12 amino acids. The chain carries TRBV28 and TRBJ2-7, with D hard to call. The clonotype comes from an adult in good health. The sequencing used peripheral blood, collected on day 0 of AZD1222 vaccination. CDR3 loop: CASSWTSYEQYF. The CDR3, as DNA: TGTGCCAGCAGTTGGACCTCCTACGAGCAGTACTTC.